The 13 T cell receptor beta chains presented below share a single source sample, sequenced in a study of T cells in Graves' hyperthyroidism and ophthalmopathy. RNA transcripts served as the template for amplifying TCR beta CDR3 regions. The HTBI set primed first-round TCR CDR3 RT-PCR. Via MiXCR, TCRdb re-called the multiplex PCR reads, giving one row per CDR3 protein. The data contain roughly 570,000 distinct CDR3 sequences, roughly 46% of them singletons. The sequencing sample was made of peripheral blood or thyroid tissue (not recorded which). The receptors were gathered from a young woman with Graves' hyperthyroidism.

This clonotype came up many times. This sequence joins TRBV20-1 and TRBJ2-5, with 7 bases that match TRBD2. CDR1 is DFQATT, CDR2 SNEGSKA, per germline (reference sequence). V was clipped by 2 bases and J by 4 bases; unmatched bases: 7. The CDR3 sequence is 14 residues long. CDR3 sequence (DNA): TGCAGTGCTAGAACCGGGACTACTCTAGAGACCCAGTACTTC. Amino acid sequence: CSARTGTTLETQYF.

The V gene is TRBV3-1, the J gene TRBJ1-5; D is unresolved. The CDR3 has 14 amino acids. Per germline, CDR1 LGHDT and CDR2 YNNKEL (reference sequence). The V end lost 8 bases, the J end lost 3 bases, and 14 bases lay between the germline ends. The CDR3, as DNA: TGTGCCAGCGGTCAGGCCCCATTCAATCAGCCCCAGCATTTT. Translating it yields CASGQAPFNQPQHF.

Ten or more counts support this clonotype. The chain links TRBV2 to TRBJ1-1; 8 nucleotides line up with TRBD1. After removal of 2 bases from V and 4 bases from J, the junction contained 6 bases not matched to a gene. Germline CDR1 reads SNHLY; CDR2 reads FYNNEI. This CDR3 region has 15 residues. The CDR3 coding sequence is TGTGCCAGCAGTGAACAGGGGGCAATGGGCACTGAAGCTTTCTTT. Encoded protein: CASSEQGAMGTEAFF.

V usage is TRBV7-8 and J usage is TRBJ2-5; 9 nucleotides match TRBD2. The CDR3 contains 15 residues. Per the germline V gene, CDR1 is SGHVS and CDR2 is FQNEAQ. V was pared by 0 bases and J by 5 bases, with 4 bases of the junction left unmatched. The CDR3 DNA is TGTGCCAGCAGCTTAGCAAGACTAGCGGTTGAGACCCAGTACTTC. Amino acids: CASSLARLAVETQYF. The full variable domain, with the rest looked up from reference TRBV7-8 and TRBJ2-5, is GAGVSQSPRYKVAKRGQDVALRCDPISGHVSLFWYQQALGQGPEFLTYFQNEAQLDKSGLPSDRFFAERPEGSVSTLKIQRTQQEDSAVYLCASSLARLAVETQYFGPGTRLLVL.

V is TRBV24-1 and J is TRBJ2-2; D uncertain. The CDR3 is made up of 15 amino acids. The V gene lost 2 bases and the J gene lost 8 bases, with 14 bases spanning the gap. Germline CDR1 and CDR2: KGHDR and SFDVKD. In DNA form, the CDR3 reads TGTGCCACCAGTGATTCCGCTGGTCCAATTGGGGAGCTGTTTTTT. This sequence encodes CATSDSAGPIGELFF.

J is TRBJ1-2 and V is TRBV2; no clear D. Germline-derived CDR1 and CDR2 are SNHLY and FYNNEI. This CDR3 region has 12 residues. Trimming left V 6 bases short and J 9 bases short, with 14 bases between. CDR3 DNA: TGTGCCAGCAGGGCCGCAATTGGAAGCTACACCTTC. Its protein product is CASRAAIGSYTF.

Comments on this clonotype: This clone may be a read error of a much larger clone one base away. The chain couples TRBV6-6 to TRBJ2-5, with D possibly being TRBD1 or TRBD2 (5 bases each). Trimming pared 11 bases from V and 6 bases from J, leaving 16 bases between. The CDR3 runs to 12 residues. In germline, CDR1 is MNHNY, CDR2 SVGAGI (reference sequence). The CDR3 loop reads CAGKGPQQTQYF. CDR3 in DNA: TGTGCCGGCAAGGGACCCCAGCAGACCCAGTACTTC.

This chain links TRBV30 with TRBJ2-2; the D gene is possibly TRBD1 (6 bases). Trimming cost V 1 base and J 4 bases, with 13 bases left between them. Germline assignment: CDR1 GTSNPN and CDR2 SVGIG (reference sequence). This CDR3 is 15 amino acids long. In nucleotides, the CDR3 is TGTGCCTGGAGTGCAAGGGGGAAGAGCACCGGGGAGCTGTTTTTT. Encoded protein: CAWSARGKSTGELFF.

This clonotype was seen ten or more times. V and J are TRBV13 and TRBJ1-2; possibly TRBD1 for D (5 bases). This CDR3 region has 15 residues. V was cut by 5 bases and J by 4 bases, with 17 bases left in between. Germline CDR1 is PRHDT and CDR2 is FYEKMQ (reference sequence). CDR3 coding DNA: TGTGCCAGCAGCGTATCCTTCGCCGGGACCTATGGCTACACCTTC. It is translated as CASSVSFAGTYGYTF.

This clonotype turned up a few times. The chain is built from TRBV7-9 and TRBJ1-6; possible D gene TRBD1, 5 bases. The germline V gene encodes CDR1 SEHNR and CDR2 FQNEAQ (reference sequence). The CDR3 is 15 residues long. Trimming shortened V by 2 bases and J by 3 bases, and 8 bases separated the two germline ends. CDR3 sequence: CASSLTQGYNSPLHF. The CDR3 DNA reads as TGTGCCAGCAGCTTAACCCAGGGCTATAATTCACCCCTCCACTTT.

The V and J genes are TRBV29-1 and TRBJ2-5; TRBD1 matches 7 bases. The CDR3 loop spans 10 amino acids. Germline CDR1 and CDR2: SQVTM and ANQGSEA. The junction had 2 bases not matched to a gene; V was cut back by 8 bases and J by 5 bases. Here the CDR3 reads CSTGAETQYF. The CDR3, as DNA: TGCAGCACAGGGGCCGAGACCCAGTACTTC.

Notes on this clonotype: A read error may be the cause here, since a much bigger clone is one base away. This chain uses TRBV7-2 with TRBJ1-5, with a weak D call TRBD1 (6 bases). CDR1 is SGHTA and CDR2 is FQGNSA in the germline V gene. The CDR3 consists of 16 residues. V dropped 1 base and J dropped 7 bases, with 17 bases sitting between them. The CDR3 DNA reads TGTGCCAGCAGCTTAGGGGGGGCAGGGGTTATGCAGCCCCAGCATTTT. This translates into CASSLGGAGVMQPQHF.

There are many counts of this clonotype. The CDR3 DNA sequence: TGTGCCAGCAGCCAAGACGAATCAGGGAGCAATCAGCCCCAGCATTTT. Its protein is CASSQDESGSNQPQHF. The V call is TRBV4-2, the J call TRBJ1-5; a possible D gene is TRBD1 (5 bases). Per germline, CDR1 LGHNA and CDR2 YNFKEQ. V was pared by 0 bases and J by 1 base, with 10 bases between. The CDR3 has 16 amino acids.